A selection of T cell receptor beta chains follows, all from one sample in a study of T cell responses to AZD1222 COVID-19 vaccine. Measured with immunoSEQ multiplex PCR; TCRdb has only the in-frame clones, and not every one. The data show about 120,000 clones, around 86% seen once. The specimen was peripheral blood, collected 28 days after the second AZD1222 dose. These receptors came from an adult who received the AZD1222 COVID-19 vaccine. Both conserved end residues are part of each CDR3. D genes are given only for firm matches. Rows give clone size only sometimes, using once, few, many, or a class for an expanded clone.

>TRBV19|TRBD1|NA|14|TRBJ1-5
CASRRTGGNQPQHF
TGTGCCAGTAGGAGGACAGGAGGCAATCAGCCCCAGCATTTT
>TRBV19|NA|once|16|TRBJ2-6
CASTAGLSSGANVLTF
TGTGCCAGTACCGCGGGACTCAGCTCTGGGGCCAACGTCCTGACTTTC
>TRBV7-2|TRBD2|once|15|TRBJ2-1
CASSRTSGVYNEQFF
TGTGCCAGCAGCCGGACTAGCGGGGTTTACAATGAGCAGTTCTTC
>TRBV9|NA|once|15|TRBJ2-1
CASSVEGGSYNEQFF
TGTGCCAGCAGCGTAGAAGGGGGCTCCTACAATGAGCAGTTCTTC
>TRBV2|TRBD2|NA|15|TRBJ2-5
CASSGLAGLQETQYF
TGTGCCAGCAGCGGACTAGCGGGGTTGCAAGAGACCCAGTACTTC
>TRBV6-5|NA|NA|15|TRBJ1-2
CASIPYADSSYGYTF
TGTGCCAGCATACCATACGCCGACTCCAGCTATGGCTACACCTTC
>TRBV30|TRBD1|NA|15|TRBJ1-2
CAWSVGQGAVYGYTF
TGTGCCTGGAGTGTAGGACAGGGGGCAGTCTATGGCTACACCTTC
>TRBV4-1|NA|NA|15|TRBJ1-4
CASSQLAPSGEKLFF
TGCGCCAGCAGCCAGTTGGCCCCCTCGGGGGAAAAACTGTTTTTT
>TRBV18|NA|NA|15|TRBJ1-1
CASSPSGTLNTEAFF
TGTGCCAGCTCACCATCCGGCACCCTGAACACTGAAGCTTTCTTT
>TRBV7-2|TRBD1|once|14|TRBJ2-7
CASSPTGSPYEQYF
TGTGCCAGCAGCCCGACAGGGTCTCCCTACGAGCAGTACTTC
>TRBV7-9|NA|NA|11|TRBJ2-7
CASSSGLEQYF
TGTGCCAGCAGCTCGGGGCTCGAGCAGTACTTC
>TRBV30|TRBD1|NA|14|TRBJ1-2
CAWSGTGGDYGYTF
TGTGCCTGGAGTGGGACAGGGGGGGACTATGGCTACACCTTC
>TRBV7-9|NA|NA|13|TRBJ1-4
CAGGQHTNEKLFF
TGTGCCGGCGGACAGCACACTAATGAAAAACTGTTTTTT
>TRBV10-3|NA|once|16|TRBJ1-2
CAISDPPPRGEFGYTF
TGTGCCATCAGTGACCCCCCGCCGCGAGGGGAGTTTGGCTACACCTTC
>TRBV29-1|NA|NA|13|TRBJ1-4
CSAKGRGGEKLFF
TGCAGCGCTAAGGGAAGGGGTGGAGAAAAACTGTTTTTT
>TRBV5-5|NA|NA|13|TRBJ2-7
CASSRQISYEQYF
TGTGCCAGCAGCCGACAGATATCCTACGAGCAGTACTTC
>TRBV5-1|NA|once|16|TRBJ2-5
CASSNFPLSLRETQYF
TGCGCCAGCAGCAATTTCCCCTTAAGCCTGAGGGAGACCCAGTACTTC